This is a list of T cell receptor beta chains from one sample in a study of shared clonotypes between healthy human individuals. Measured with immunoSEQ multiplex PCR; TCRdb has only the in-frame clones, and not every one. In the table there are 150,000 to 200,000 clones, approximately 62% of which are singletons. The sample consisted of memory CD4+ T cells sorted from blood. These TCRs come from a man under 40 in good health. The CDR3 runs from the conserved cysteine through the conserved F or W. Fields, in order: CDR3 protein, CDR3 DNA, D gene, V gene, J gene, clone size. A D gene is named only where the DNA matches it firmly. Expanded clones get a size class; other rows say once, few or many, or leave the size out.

CASSPNRRGQETQYF,TGTGCCAGCTCGCCTAACCGGAGGGGACAAGAGACCCAGTACTTC,NA,TRBV18,TRBJ2-5,few
CASTQGNYEQYF,TGTGCCAGCACACAGGGAAACTACGAGCAGTACTTC,NA,TRBV28,TRBJ2-7,few
CASSKGGRGAGGWYNEQFF,TGTGCCAGCAGCAAAGGGGGACGAGGAGCGGGAGGTTGGTACAATGAGCAGTTCTTC,NA,TRBV21-1,TRBJ2-1,NA
CASSLPRGGGEEPQHF,TGTGCCAGCAGTCTCCCCCGGGGGGGCGGAGAGGAGCCCCAGCATTTT,NA,TRBV28,TRBJ1-5,NA
CASSLGTGLVGYGYTF,TGCGCCAGCAGCTTGGGTACAGGACTCGTGGGCTATGGCTACACCTTC,NA,TRBV5-1,TRBJ1-2,few
CASTPPGVGANVLTF,TGTGCCAGCACCCCCCCGGGGGTCGGGGCCAACGTCCTGACTTTC,NA,TRBV21-1,TRBJ2-6,NA
CASYRQGLYNEQFF,TGTGCCAGTTATAGACAGGGACTCTACAATGAGCAGTTCTTC,NA,TRBV5-6,TRBJ2-1,NA
CATENYGYTF,TGTGCAACCGAGAACTATGGCTACACCTTC,NA,TRBV28,TRBJ1-2,NA
CASSKGQFSYEQYF,TGTGCCAGTAGTAAGGGACAGTTCTCCTACGAGCAGTACTTC,TRBD1,TRBV19,TRBJ2-7,NA
CASASPASGPLGTQYF,TGTGCCAGCGCCTCACCCGCTAGCGGGCCCCTTGGGACCCAGTACTTC,TRBD2,TRBV18,TRBJ2-5,NA
CASTLRGDEQFF,TGTGCCAGCACCCTCAGGGGCGATGAGCAGTTCTTC,NA,TRBV28,TRBJ2-1,NA
CATRRQGGDTEAFF,TGTGCCACCCGCCGACAGGGTGGGGACACTGAAGCTTTCTTT,TRBD1,TRBV10-3,TRBJ1-1,NA
CATLSLSGSYNEQFF,TGTGCCACCTTAAGTTTGAGCGGGAGTTACAATGAGCAGTTCTTC,TRBD2,TRBV28,TRBJ2-1,NA
CASSPTMKETQYF,TGTGCCAGCAGCCCGACAATGAAAGAGACCCAGTACTTC,NA,TRBV25-1,TRBJ2-5,NA
CASSEGSGNTIYF,TGTGCCAGCTCCGAGGGGTCTGGAAACACCATATATTTT,NA,TRBV9,TRBJ1-3,NA
CASSPTGAPTYGYTF,TGTGCCAGCAGCCCCACGGGGGCCCCTACCTATGGCTACACCTTC,NA,TRBV7-2,TRBJ1-2,NA
CASSIGPLEKLFF,TGTGCCAGCAGCATCGGACCGCTTGAAAAACTGTTTTTT,NA,TRBV5-5,TRBJ1-4,NA
CASSNASGSSYEQYF,TGTGCCAGCAGCAATGCCAGCGGGAGCTCCTACGAGCAGTACTTC,NA,TRBV21-1,TRBJ2-7,NA
CASSFLQTGYTF,TGTGCCAGCAGCTTTCTACAGACGGGCTACACCTTC,NA,TRBV7-9,TRBJ1-2,many
CASSLRQGTDTQYF,TGTGCCAGCAGTTTACGGCAGGGGACAGATACGCAGTATTTT,NA,TRBV27,TRBJ2-3,NA
CASSLRAGELFF,TGTGCCAGCAGTTTGCGGGCCGGGGAGCTGTTTTTT,NA,TRBV27,TRBJ2-2,NA
CASSVDQTGNIQYF,TGTGCCAGCAGCGTAGATCAGACAGGGAACATTCAGTACTTC,TRBD1,TRBV9,TRBJ2-4,few
CASSRDGTYEQYF,TGTGCCAGCAGCCGGGACGGGACCTACGAGCAGTACTTC,NA,TRBV7-9,TRBJ2-7,few
CASSLVSGGAGLVDTQYF,TGTGCCAGCAGCTTAGTATCGGGGGGAGCGGGTTTGGTAGATACGCAGTATTTT,TRBD2,TRBV7-2,TRBJ2-3,NA
CASSFLGPTGTGRDYGYTF,TGTGCCAGCAGCTTTTTAGGACCTACCGGGACAGGGAGGGACTATGGCTACACCTTC,TRBD1,TRBV7-2,TRBJ1-2,NA
CASSGPTVNTGELFF,TGTGCCAGCAGTGGCCCCACGGTGAACACCGGGGAGCTGTTTTTT,NA,TRBV25-1,TRBJ2-2,once